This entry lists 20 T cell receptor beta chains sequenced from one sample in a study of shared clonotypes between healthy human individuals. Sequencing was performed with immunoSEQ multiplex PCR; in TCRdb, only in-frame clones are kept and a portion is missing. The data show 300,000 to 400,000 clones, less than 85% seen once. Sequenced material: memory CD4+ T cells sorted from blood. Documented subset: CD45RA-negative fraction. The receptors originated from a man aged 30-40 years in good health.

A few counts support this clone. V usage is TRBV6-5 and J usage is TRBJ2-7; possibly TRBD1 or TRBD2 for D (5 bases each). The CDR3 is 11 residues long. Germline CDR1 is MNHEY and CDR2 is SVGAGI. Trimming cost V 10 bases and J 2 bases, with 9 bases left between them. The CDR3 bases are TGTGCCACCGGGACGCCCTACGAGCAGTACTTC. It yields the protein CATGTPYEQYF.

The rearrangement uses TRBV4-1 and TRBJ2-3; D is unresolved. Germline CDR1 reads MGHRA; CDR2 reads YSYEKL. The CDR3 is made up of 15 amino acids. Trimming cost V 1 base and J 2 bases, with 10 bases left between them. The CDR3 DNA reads TGCGCCAGCAGCCAAGTCTTTGGATCCACAGATACGCAGTATTTT. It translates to CASSQVFGSTDTQYF.

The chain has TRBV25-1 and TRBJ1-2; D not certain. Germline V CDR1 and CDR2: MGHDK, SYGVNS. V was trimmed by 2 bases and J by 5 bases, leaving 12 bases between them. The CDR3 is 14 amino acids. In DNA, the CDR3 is TGTGCCAGCAGTGAAAAACCGGGGTTATATGGCTACACCTTC. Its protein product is CASSEKPGLYGYTF.

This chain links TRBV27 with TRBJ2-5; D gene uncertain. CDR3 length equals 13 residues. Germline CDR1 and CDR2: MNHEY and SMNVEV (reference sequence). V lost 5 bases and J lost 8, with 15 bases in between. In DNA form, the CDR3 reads TGTGCCAGCAGTCTGAAGGGATCTACAACCCAGTACTTC. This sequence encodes CASSLKGSTTQYF.

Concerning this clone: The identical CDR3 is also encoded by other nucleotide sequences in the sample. The CDR3 DNA sequence: TGTGCCAGCAGCCGGACTAGCGGGAGTTACGAGCAGTACTTC. Encoded protein: CASSRTSGSYEQYF. This rearrangement joins TRBV5-4 to TRBJ2-7; the match to TRBD2 covers 13 bases. Unmatched junction bases numbered 2, after V lost 4 bases and J lost 4 bases. From germline, CDR1 is SGHNT and CDR2 YYREEE (reference sequence). The CDR3 loop spans 14 amino acids.

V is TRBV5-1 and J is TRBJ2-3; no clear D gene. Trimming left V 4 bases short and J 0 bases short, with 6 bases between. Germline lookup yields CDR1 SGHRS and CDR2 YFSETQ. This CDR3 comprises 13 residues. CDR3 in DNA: TGCGCCAGCAGCGACGGAAGCACAGATACGCAGTATTTT. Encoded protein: CASSDGSTDTQYF.

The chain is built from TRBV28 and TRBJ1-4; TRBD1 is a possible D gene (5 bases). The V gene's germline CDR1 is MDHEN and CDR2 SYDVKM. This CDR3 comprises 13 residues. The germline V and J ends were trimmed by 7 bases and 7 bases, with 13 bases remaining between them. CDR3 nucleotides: TGTGCCAGCAACAAACGGGGCCGTGAAAAACTGTTTTTT. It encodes CASNKRGREKLFF.

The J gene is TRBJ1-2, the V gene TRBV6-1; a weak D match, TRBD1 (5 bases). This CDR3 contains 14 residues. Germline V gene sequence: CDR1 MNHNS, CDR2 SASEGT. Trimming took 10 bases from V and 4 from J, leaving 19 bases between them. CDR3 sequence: CATNRDGSFYGYTF. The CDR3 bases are TGTGCCACAAACCGGGACGGTTCTTTCTATGGCTACACCTTC.

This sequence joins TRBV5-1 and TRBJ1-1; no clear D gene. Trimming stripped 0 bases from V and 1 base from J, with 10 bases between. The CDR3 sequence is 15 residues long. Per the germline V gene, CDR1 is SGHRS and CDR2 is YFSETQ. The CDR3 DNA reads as TGCGCCAGCAGCTTGGCAGCTAGGGCGAACACTGAAGCTTTCTTT. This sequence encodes CASSLAARANTEAFF.

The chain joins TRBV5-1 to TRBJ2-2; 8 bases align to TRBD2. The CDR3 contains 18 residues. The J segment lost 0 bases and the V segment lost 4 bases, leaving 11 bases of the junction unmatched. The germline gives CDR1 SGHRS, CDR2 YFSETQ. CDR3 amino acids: CASSPKSTAGANTGELFF. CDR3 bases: TGCGCCAGCAGCCCAAAATCAACAGCGGGAGCGAACACCGGGGAGCTGTTTTTT.

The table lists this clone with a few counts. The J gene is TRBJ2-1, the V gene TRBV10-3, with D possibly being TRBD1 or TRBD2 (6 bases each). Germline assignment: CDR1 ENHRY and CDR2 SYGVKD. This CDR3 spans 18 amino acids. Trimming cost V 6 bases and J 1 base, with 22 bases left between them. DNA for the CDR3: TGTGCCATCAGCGGGAGAGGCAAGGGGGATAGGTCCTACAATGAGCAGTTCTTC. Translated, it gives CAISGRGKGDRSYNEQFF.

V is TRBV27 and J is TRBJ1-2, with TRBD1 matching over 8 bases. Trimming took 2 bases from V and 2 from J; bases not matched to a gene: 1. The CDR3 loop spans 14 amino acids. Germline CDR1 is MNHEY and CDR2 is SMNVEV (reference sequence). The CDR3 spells CASSLHRGNYGYTF. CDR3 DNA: TGTGCCAGCAGTTTACACAGGGGGAACTATGGCTACACCTTC.

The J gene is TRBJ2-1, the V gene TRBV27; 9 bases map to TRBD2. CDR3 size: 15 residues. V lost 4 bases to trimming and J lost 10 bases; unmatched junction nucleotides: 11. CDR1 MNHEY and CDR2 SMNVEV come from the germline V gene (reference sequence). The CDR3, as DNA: TGTGCCAGCAGTTCCTCGCGGGAGGGTTTTTCCGAGCAGTTCTTC. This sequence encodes CASSSSREGFSEQFF.

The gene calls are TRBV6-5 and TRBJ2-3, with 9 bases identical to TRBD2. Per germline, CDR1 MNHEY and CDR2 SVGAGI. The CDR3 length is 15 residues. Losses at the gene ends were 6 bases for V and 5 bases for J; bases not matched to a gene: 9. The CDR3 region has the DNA TGTGCCAGCAGGTATAGCGGGAGTGAAATAGATACGCAGTATTTT. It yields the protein CASRYSGSEIDTQYF.

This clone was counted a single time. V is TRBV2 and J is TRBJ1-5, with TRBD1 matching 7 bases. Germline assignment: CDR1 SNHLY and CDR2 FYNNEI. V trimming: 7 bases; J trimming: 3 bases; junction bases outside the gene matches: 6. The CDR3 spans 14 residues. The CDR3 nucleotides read TGTGCCAGCACCGAGCAGGGGGACAATCAGCCCCAGCATTTT. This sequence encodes CASTEQGDNQPQHF.

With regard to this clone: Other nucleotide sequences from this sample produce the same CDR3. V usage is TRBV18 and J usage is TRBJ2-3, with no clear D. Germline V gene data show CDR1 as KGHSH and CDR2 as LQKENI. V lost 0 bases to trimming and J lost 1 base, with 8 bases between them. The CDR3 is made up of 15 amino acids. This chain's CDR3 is CASSPPSAGTDTQYF. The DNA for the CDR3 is TGTGCCAGCTCACCACCGAGCGCAGGCACAGATACGCAGTATTTT.

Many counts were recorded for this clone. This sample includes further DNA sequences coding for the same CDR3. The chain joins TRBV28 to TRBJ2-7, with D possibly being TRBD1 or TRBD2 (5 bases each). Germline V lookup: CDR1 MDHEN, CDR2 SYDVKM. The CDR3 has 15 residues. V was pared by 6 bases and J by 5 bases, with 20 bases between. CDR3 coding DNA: TGTGCCAGCAGAACTCACCGGAAGGGACGCCACGAGCAGTACTTC. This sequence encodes CASRTHRKGRHEQYF.

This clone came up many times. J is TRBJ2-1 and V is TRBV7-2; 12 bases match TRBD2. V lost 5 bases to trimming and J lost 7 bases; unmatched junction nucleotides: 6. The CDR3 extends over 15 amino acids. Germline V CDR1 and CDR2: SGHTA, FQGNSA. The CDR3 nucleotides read TGTGCCAGCAGCGACCGACTAGCGGGAGCTAATGAGCAGTTCTTC. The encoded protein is CASSDRLAGANEQFF.

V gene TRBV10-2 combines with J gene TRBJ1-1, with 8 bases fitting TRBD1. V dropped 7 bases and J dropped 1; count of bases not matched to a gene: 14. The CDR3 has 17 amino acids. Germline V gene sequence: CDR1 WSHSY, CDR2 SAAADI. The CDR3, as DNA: TGCGCCAGCATTCTCGACAGGGGAACGGGTAGGAACACTGAAGCTTTCTTT. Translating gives CASILDRGTGRNTEAFF.

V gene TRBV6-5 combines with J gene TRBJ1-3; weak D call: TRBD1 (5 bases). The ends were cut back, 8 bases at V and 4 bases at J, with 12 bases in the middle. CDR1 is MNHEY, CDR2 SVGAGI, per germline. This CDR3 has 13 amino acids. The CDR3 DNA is TGTGCCAGCCCTGGGGGGTCAGGAAACACCATATATTTT. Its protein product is CASPGGSGNTIYF.